These T cell receptor beta chains were read from a single sample in a study of vaccination effects on CD4 cells after COVID-19. Data came from immunoSEQ multiplex PCR; TCRdb stores just in-frame clones and leaves some out. This repertoire shows over 20,000 clones, roughly 69% found once; its top ten account for roughly two fifths. No antigen has been assigned to these receptors. Here the sequenced sample was CD4+ T cells from PBMCs cultured with a peptide pool, taken before COVID-19 vaccination. Receptors were obtained from a human donor who had a prior SARS-CoV-2 infection. Each CDR3 is given with its conserved first and last residue. Fields, in order: CDR3 protein, J gene, clone size, V gene. Clone size is given for some rows only: seen once, a few or many times, or a class if the clone is expanded.

CASSTTGGGGGYTF,TRBJ1-2,.,TRBV11-3
CASSGTFGQPQHF,TRBJ1-5,.,TRBV12-3/TRBV12-4
CASSVAGGSYNEQFF,TRBJ2-1,.,TRBV9
CASRKPGQGSTEAFF,TRBJ1-1,few,TRBV6-5
CASAGRGTSPRRSYNEQFF,TRBJ2-1,.,TRBV2
CASSPLRATGIYEQYF,TRBJ2-7,.,TRBV6-2/TRBV6-3
CASSLKLAGGGDTQYF,TRBJ2-3,.,TRBV7-8
CASSPRETQYF,TRBJ2-5,.,TRBV2
CATSREGFSGNTIYF,TRBJ1-3,.,TRBV15
CASSPGTGYGYTF,TRBJ1-2,once,TRBV5-6
CASSLARGGSDTQYF,TRBJ2-3,.,TRBV5-6
CAISESGAKYNEQFF,TRBJ2-1,.,TRBV10-3
CASIGTGDLGYTF,TRBJ1-2,once,TRBV6-6
CASSQDLSSGNTIYF,TRBJ1-3,.,TRBV4-2
CASTPTAAETQYF,TRBJ2-5,.,TRBV7-9
CASSQETYSSYNSPLHF,TRBJ1-6,once,TRBV4-1
CASSAGTAHQPQHF,TRBJ1-5,.,TRBV9
CASSIAAEAGQPQHF,TRBJ1-5,.,TRBV18
CASSQPGTFSYEQYF,TRBJ2-7,.,TRBV4-1
CASSLAPNSGANVLTF,TRBJ2-6,.,TRBV5-1
CASSLFAVGTEAFF,TRBJ1-1,.,TRBV5-1
CASRSGQGAGQAFF,TRBJ1-1,.,TRBV19
CASSPSSGSSYNEQFF,TRBJ2-1,.,TRBV18
CASSPNTGTNTDTQYF,TRBJ2-3,.,TRBV9
CASSQDSGWGNTGELFF,TRBJ2-2,.,TRBV4-1
CASSFKDRGDTGELFF,TRBJ2-2,.,TRBV5-4
CASSPGQLETQYF,TRBJ2-5,.,TRBV7-3
CAIRDPRVLSTDTQYF,TRBJ2-3,once,TRBV10-3
CASSLAPYRGHGTEAFF,TRBJ1-1,.,TRBV5-1
CASSLDPWDQYF,TRBJ2-5,few,TRBV5-1
CATSGRSIIYPYNEQFF,TRBJ2-1,.,TRBV10-3
CASSLGYGGETQYF,TRBJ2-5,.,TRBV7-2
CASSLNSYEQYF,TRBJ2-7,.,TRBV3-1/TRBV3-2
CAWRDYEKLFF,TRBJ1-4,.,TRBV30
CASSQIDRSGYTF,TRBJ1-2,medium-sized,TRBV14
CASSIGGNTEAFF,TRBJ1-1,.,TRBV19
CASSLEGDGYGYTF,TRBJ1-2,.,TRBV5-1
CAWSGVANYGYTF,TRBJ1-2,.,TRBV30
CASSTYSGTSGGETQYF,TRBJ2-5,.,TRBV19
CASSLLGQSNTGELFF,TRBJ2-2,few,TRBV5-1
CASSVVAGDTDTQYF,TRBJ2-3,.,TRBV9
CASSVGSLAATNEKLFF,TRBJ1-4,.,TRBV9
CSASLAGEVGEQYF,TRBJ2-7,once,TRBV20-1
CASSIAGTAYEQYF,TRBJ2-7,.,TRBV19